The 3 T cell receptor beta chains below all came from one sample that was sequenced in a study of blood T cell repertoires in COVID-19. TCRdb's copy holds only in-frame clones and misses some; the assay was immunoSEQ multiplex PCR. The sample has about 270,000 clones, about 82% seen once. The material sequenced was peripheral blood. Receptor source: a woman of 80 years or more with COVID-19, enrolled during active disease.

CDR3 amino acids: CASSYTLNTEAFF. CDR3 DNA sequence: TGTGCCAGCAGCTACACTCTCAACACTGAAGCTTTCTTT. The J gene is TRBJ1-1, the V gene TRBV6-5; no firm D call. V was trimmed by 6 bases and J by 2 bases, leaving 10 bases between them. Germline V gives CDR1 MNHEY, CDR2 SVGAGI. This CDR3 is built from 13 residues.

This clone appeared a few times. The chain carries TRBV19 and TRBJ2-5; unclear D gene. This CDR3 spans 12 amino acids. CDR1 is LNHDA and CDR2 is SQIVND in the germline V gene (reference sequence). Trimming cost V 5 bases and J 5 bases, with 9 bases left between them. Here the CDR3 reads CASSEPTETQYF. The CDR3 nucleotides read TGTGCCAGTAGTGAACCAACTGAGACCCAGTACTTC.

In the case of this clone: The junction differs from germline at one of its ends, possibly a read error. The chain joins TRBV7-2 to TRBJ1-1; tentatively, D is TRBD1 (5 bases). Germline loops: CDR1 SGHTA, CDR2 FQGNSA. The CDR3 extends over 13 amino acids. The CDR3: CASSFGGNTEAFF. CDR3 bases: TGTGCCAGCAGCTTTGGGGGGAACACTGAAGCTTTCTTC.